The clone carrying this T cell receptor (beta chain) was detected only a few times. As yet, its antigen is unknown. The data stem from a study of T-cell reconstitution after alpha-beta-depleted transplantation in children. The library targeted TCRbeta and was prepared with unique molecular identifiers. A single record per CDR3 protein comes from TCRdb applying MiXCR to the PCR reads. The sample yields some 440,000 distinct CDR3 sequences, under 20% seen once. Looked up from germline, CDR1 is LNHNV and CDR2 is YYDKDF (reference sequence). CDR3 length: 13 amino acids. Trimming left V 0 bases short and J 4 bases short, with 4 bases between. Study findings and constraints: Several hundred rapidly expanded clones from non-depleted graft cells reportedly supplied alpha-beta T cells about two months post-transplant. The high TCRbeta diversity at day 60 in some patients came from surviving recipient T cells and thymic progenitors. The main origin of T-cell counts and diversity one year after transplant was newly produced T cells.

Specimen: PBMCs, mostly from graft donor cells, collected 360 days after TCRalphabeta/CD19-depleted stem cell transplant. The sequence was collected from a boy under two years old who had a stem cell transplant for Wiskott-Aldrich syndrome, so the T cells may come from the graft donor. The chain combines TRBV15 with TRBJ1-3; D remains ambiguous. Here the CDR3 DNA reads TGTGCCACCAGCAGAGATAGGGGAAACACCATATATTTT. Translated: CATSRDRGNTIYF.